Here is one T cell receptor beta chain with its context. Germline CDR1 is MDHEN and CDR2 is SYDVKM. The V and J ends lost 5 bases and 2 bases respectively, with 13 bases between them. The CDR3 runs 14 residues. This sample was included in a study of control samples from healthy donors and cancer patients. The method was immunoSEQ multiplex PCR; TCRdb's version includes in-frame clones alone and lacks a portion of them. The sample has 100,000 to 150,000 clones; roughly 84% are singletons. The sequence was obtained from a man aged 18 to 30 in good health. Sequenced input: blood. The chain joins TRBV28 to TRBJ2-7; the D gene could be TRBD1 or TRBD2 (5 bases each). The CDR3 here is CASSGDGRPYEQYF. The CDR3 DNA reads as TGTGCCAGCAGTGGGGACGGAAGACCCTACGAGCAGTACTTC.